This TCR beta chain originates from a study of blood T cell repertoires in COVID-19. The repertoire was sequenced with immunoSEQ multiplex PCR; TCRdb's copy has only in-frame clones and lacks some. The sample lists 60,000 to 75,000 clones, approximately 86% occurring once. Germline lookup yields CDR1 MNHEY and CDR2 SMNVEV (reference sequence). The ends were cut back, 5 bases at V and 4 bases at J, with 3 bases in the middle. CDR3 length equals 12 residues. With respect to this clone: Other DNA sequences in the same sample also yield this CDR3.

Sample: peripheral blood. The rearrangement links TRBV27 to TRBJ1-6; D gene unclear. The sequence derives from a man between 65 and 85 years old with active COVID-19. In nucleotides, the CDR3 is TGTGCCAGCAGTCCTTATAATTCACCCCTCCACTTT. This gives the protein CASSPYNSPLHF.